These T cell receptor beta chains were read from a single sample in a study of blood T cell repertoires in COVID-19. Assay used: immunoSEQ multiplex PCR; TCRdb lists only in-frame clones, some missing. The table shows around 250,000 clones, with around 90% occurring only once. Source material: peripheral blood. The origin of the receptors is a woman aged 40 to 50 who had recovered from COVID-19. Both conserved end residues are part of each CDR3. D genes are given only for firm matches. Only some rows state a clone size, as once, few, many or a class for expanded clones.

NA | TRBJ2-3 | TRBV4-1 | TRBD2 | TGCGCCAGCAGCCAAGATCTCGCGGGAGGAAGCGCAGATACGCAGTATTTT | CASSQDLAGGSADTQYF
once | TRBJ1-1 | TRBV5-1 | TRBD1 | TGCGCCAGCAGCTTGGGGTCGGGACAGCGCAACACTGAAGCTTTCTTT | CASSLGSGQRNTEAFF
NA | TRBJ2-7 | TRBV19 | TRBD1 | TGTGCCAGTAGTATCGTGGGGACAGGGGGCTACGAGCAGTACTTC | CASSIVGTGGYEQYF
NA | TRBJ2-2 | TRBV2 | TRBD1 | TGTGCCAGCAGTTGGAGACAGGGACGCACCGGGGAGCTGTTTTTT | CASSWRQGRTGELFF
NA | TRBJ1-2 | TRBV25-1 | NA | TGTGCCAGCATGAGGGCGGGGGATAACTATGGCTACACCTTC | CASMRAGDNYGYTF
NA | TRBJ2-2 | TRBV24-1 | NA | TGTGCCACCAGTGATACCCTGGCGGGGCTGAACACCGGGGAGCTGTTTTTT | CATSDTLAGLNTGELFF
NA | TRBJ2-7 | TRBV3-1/TRBV3-2 | TRBD1 | TGTGCCAGCAGCCACCGGACAGGGCTCAACGAGCAGTACTTC | CASSHRTGLNEQYF
NA | TRBJ2-3 | TRBV15 | TRBD2 | TGTGCCACCAGTCTAGCGGGGGGGATTGTAGATACGCAGTATTTT | CATSLAGGIVDTQYF
NA | TRBJ2-7 | TRBV25-1 | NA | TGTGCCAGCCCAAGACGGATGGCAGGGAACGAGCAGTACTTC | CASPRRMAGNEQYF
NA | TRBJ2-6 | TRBV10-3 | NA | TGTGCCACCCGCTCGGACTCCCGGGGGGCCAACGTCCTGACTTTC | CATRSDSRGANVLTF
NA | TRBJ2-1 | TRBV4-2 | NA | TGTGCCAGCAGCCAAGATCTAGGTAGCGTCTCCTACAATGAGCAGTTCTTC | CASSQDLGSVSYNEQFF
NA | TRBJ2-6 | TRBV30 | TRBD1 | TGTGCCTGGAGTAGGGACAGCTACTCTGGGGCCAACGTCCTGACTTTC | CAWSRDSYSGANVLTF
NA | TRBJ2-3 | TRBV7-2 | TRBD2 | TGTGCCAGCAGCTTAGATCCGTGGGAGGGAAGACCCACAGATACGCAGTATTTT | CASSLDPWEGRPTDTQYF
NA | TRBJ2-5 | TRBV27 | TRBD2 | TGTGCCAGCAGACAGACCGGGACTAGCGGGAACAGCCTCGTCGGAGAGACCCAGTACTTC | CASRQTGTSGNSLVGETQYF
NA | TRBJ1-1 | TRBV19 | TRBD1 | TGTGCCAGTAGTATAGCGACAGGGGGGGGGATAAGGGCTTTCTTT | CASSIATGGGIRAFF
few | TRBJ2-2 | TRBV2 | NA | TGTGCCAGCAGTAATTCCGGGATAGCAGACACCGGGGAGCTGTTTTTT | CASSNSGIADTGELFF
NA | TRBJ2-5 | TRBV4-1 | TRBD2 | TGCGCCAGCAGCCAAGAGGGCGTCACTAGCGGGAACTACCGCCAAGAGACCCAGTACTTC | CASSQEGVTSGNYRQETQYF
NA | TRBJ2-1 | TRBV7-2 | TRBD2 | TGTGCCAGCAGCTTAGGGGTAGCGGGAGTGAATGAGCAGTTCTTC | CASSLGVAGVNEQFF
NA | TRBJ1-2 | TRBV5-1 | NA | TGCGCCAGCAGCTTGGAAGGGGCAGGCTACACCTTC | CASSLEGAGYTF
NA | TRBJ2-2 | TRBV9 | TRBD2 | TGTGCCAGCAGCGTAGGACTAGCGGGAGTGGTGAGCACCGGGGAGCTGTTTTTT | CASSVGLAGVVSTGELFF
NA | TRBJ2-1 | TRBV18 | NA | TGTGCCAGCTCACCGGGACTTTACAATGAGCAGTTCTTC | CASSPGLYNEQFF
NA | TRBJ2-7 | TRBV11-2 | TRBD1 | TGTGCCAGCAGCTTAGTATGGGACAGCTCCTACGAGCAGTACTTC | CASSLVWDSSYEQYF
NA | TRBJ2-5 | TRBV18 | TRBD1 | TGTGCCAGCTCACCACCGCGGACAGGGCAAGAGACCCAGTACTTC | CASSPPRTGQETQYF
NA | TRBJ2-3 | TRBV10-3 | TRBD2 | TGTGCCATCAGTGAGAGGGCTAGCGGGAGGAGGGCCACAGATACGCAGTATTTT | CAISERASGRRATDTQYF
NA | TRBJ1-4 | TRBV6-5 | TRBD1 | TGTGCCAGCAGCCAACCGGGACAGGGTATTGAAAAACTGTTTTTT | CASSQPGQGIEKLFF
NA | TRBJ2-1 | TRBV28 | TRBD2 | TGTGCCAGCAGTCCCGAGCGGGATCGGGAGCAGTTCTTC | CASSPERDREQFF
few | TRBJ1-6 | TRBV29-1 | NA | TGCAGCGTTCGGGTCAGCGTTGATTCACCCCTCCACTTT | CSVRVSVDSPLHF
NA | TRBJ2-1 | TRBV4-1 | NA | TGCGCCAGCAGCCAAATAGCGGAAAGCTCCTACAATGAGCAGTTCTTC | CASSQIAESSYNEQFF
NA | TRBJ1-5 | TRBV6-2/TRBV6-3 | TRBD1 | TGTGCCAGCAGTTACCGACCGGACAGGAGCAATCAGCCCCAGCATTTT | CASSYRPDRSNQPQHF
NA | TRBJ1-1 | TRBV24-1 | NA | TGTGCCACCAGTGATGCGGGTATGAGCACTGAAGCTTTCTTT | CATSDAGMSTEAFF
NA | TRBJ2-2 | TRBV7-6 | TRBD2 | TGTGCCAGCAGCTTATGGGCTAGCGGGAACACCGGGGAGCTGTTTTTT | CASSLWASGNTGELFF
NA | TRBJ1-4 | TRBV3-1/TRBV3-2 | TRBD1 | TGTGCCAGCAGCTTCACCCGGGACAGAGCCACTAATGAAAAACTGTTTTTT | CASSFTRDRATNEKLFF
once | TRBJ1-1 | TRBV29-1 | NA | TGCAGCGGTCGACCCAGGAACCCGAACACTGAAGCTTTCTTT | CSGRPRNPNTEAFF
once | TRBJ1-1 | TRBV18 | NA | TGTGCCAGCTCACCGGGAGCAGCGGACACTGAAGCTTTCTTT | CASSPGAADTEAFF
NA | TRBJ2-1 | TRBV7-2 | NA | TGTGCCAGCAGTCCTTACAATGAGCAGTTCTTC | CASSPYNEQFF
NA | TRBJ2-7 | TRBV30 | TRBD1 | TGTGCCTGGAGTGAGGGGGCATCACCCTACGAGCAGTACTTC | CAWSEGASPYEQYF
NA | TRBJ2-3 | TRBV19 | TRBD2 | TGTGCCAGTAGTATGATGTCGGCGGGAGTTTTCACAGATACGCAGTATTTT | CASSMMSAGVFTDTQYF